These 4 T cell receptor beta chains were all obtained from the same sample, sequenced in a study of cytomegalovirus exposure and HLA in healthy donors. TCRdb's table, derived via immunoSEQ multiplex PCR, lists solely in-frame clones and lacks some. Altogether around 240,000 clones are present, around 91% being singletons, with the ten largest covering 0.3% to 0.4%. Sequencing used PBMCs. The receptors derive from a woman under 30 in good health and CMV-seronegative.

The rearrangement joins TRBV11-2 to TRBJ2-7, with 8 bases that match TRBD2. CDR1 and CDR2 (germline): SGHAT, FQNNGV. J gave up 2 bases and V 2 bases, and 8 bases lay outside the gene matches. The CDR3 has 16 residues. CDR3 DNA sequence: TGTGCCAGCAGCTTAAAAGCGGGGGCTAATACCTACGAGCAGTACTTC. Translated: CASSLKAGANTYEQYF.

This chain connects TRBV9 to TRBJ2-1; 12 nucleotides agree with TRBD2. V was pared by 4 bases and J by 6 bases, with 8 bases of the junction left unmatched. Germline V lookup: CDR1 SGDLS, CDR2 YYNGEE. The length of the CDR3 is 16 residues. Written as DNA, the CDR3 is TGTGCCAGCAGCCCACGGACTAGCGGGAACTCCAATGAGCAGTTCTTC. Its protein product is CASSPRTSGNSNEQFF.

The chain carries TRBV5-6 and TRBJ1-1, with TRBD1 matching over 8 bases. The CDR3 spans 13 residues. J lost 5 bases, V lost 4 bases, and 4 bases had no gene match. Germline CDR1 is SGHDT and CDR2 is YYEEEE. The CDR3 loop is CASSPDRVTEAFF. The CDR3 region has the DNA TGTGCCAGCAGCCCGGACAGGGTGACTGAAGCTTTCTTT.

The gene calls are TRBV11-2 and TRBJ2-7, with a weak D call TRBD2 (7 bases). The germline gives CDR1 SGHAT, CDR2 FQNNGV. V lost 3 bases and J lost 2, with 26 bases in between. This CDR3 comprises 19 residues. The CDR3 bases are TGTGCCAGCAGCTTTAGGGCGACCCTTGGCGGGGGCGGGGCCTACGAGCAGTACTTC. As protein: CASSFRATLGGGGAYEQYF.